This TCR beta chain derives from a study of long-term antiretroviral therapy in people with HIV. General study results and limits: In HIV, the repertoires covered a tighter span of CDR3 lengths than in controls. Following ART, diversity rose but still fell short of transplant donor controls.

The assay used was immunoSEQ (version v3.0), run at survey level. Per-sample sequencing targets were roughly 40,000-55,000 T-cell genomes. TCRdb keeps only in-frame clones here, not all; method: immunoSEQ multiplex PCR. The sample carries about 11,000 clones, approximately 78% recorded once. Regarding this clone: Its specificity is unknown.

The CDR3 extends over 15 amino acids. J was trimmed by 3 bases and V by 0 bases; bases with no gene match: 4. CDR1 and CDR2 (germline): SGHRS, YFSETQ. The sequenced sample was unsorted PBMCs, obtained 1.2 years after starting antiretroviral therapy. This sequence was found in a man aged 40-55 years with HIV. The chain combines TRBV5-1 with TRBJ1-2, with 8 nucleotides matching TRBD1. CDR3 sequence (DNA): TGCGCCAGCAGCTTGGTTGCAGGGGGCGACTATGGCTACACCTTC. Protein sequence: CASSLVAGGDYGYTF.